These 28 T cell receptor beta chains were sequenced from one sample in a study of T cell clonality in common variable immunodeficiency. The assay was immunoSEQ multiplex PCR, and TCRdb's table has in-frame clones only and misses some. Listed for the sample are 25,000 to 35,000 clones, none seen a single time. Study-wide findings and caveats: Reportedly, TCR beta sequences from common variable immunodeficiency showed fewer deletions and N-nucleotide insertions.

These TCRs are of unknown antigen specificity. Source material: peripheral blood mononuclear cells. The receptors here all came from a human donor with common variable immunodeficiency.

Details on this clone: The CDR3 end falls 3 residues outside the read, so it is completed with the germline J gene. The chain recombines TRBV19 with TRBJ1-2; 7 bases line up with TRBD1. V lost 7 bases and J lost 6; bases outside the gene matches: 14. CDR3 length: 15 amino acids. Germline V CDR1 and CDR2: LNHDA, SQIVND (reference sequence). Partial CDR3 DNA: TGTGCCAGTACCTTCCGGGACAGAGGATTTGATGGC. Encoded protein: CASTFRDRGFDG. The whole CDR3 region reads CASTFRDRGFDGYTF.

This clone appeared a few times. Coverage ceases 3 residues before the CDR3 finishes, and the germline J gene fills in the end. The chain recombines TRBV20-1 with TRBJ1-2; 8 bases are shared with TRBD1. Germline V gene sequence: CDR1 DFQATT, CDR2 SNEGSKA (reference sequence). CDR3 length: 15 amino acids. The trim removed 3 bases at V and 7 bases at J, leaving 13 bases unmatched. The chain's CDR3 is CSASPRDRGISGYTF. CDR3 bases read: TGCAGTGCTAGCCCCCGCGACAGGGGAATAAGTGGC.

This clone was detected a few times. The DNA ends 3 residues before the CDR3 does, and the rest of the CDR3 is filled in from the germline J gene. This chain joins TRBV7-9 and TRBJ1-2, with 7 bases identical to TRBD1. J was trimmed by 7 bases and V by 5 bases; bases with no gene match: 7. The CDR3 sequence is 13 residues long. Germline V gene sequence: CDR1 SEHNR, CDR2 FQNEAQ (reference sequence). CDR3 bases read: TGTGCCAGCAGCGAACCGGACAGGCCTGGC. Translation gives CASSEPDRPG. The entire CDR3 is CASSEPDRPGYTF.

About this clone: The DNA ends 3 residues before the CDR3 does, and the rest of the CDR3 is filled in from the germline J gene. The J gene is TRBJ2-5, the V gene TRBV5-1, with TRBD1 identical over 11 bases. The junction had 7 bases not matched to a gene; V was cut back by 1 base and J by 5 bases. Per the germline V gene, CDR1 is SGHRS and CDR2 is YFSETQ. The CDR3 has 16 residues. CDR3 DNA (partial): TGCGCCAGCAGCTTGACCGGACAGGGGGCAAGGGAGACC. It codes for CASSLTGQGARET. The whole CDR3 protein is CASSLTGQGARETQYF.

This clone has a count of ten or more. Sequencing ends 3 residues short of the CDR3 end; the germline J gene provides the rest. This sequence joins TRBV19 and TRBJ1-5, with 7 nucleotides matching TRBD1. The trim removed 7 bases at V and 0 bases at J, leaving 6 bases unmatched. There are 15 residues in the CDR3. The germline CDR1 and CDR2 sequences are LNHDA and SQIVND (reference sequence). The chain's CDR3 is CASNRDSYSNQPQHF. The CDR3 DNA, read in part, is TGTGCCAGTAATCGGGACAGCTATAGCAATCAGCCC.

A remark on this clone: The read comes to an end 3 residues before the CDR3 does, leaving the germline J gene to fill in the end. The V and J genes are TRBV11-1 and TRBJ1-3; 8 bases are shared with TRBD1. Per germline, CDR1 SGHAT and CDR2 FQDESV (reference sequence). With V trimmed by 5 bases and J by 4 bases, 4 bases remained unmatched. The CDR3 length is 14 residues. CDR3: CASSPRTGGNTIYF. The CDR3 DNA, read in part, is TGTGCCAGCAGCCCACGGACAGGGGGAAACACC.

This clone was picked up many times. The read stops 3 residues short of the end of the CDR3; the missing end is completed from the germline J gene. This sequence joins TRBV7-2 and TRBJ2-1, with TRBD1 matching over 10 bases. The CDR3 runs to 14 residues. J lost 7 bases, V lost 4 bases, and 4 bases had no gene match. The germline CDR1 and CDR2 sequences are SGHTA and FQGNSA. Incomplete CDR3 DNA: TGTGCCAGCAGCTCGGGACAGGGGTTGAATGAG. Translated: CASSSGQGLNE. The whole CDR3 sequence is CASSSGQGLNEQFF.

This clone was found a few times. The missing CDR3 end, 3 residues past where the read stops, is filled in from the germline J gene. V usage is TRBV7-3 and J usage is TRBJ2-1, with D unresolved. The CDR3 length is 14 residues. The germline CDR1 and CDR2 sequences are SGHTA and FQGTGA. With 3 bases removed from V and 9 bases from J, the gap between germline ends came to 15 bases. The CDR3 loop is CASSFSGPRSEQFF. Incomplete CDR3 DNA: TGTGCCAGCAGCTTTTCGGGTCCTAGGAGTGAG.

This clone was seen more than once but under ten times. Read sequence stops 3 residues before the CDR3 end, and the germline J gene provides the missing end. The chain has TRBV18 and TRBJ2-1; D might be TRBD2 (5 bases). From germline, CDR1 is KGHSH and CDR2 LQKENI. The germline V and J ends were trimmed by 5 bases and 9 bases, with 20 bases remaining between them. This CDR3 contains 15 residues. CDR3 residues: CASSKNWSGAGEQFF. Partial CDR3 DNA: TGTGCCAGCTCAAAGAACTGGAGCGGAGCCGGTGAG.

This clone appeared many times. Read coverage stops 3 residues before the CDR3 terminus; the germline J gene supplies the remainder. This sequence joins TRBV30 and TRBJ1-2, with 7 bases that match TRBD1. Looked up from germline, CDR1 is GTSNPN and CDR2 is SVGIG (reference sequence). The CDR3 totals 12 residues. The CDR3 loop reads CAWVTGIRGYTF. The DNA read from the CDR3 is TGTGCCTGGGTGACAGGGATTCGGGGC.

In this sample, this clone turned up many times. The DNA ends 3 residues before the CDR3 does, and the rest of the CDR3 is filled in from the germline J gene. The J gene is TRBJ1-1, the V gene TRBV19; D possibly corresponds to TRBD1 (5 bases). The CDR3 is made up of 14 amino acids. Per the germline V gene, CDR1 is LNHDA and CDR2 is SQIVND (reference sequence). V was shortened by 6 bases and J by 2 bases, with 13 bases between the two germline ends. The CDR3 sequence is CASRGGTGNTEAFF. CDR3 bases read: TGTGCCAGTAGGGGGGGGACGGGAAACACTGAA.

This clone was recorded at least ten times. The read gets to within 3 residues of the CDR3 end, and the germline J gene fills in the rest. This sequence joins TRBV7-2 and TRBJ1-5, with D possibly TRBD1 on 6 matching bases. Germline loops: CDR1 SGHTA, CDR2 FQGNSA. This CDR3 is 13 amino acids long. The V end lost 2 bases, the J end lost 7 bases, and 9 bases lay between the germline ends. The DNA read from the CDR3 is TGTGCCAGCAGCTTAACAGGGAGCCAGCCC. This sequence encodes CASSLTGSQP. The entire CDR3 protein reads CASSLTGSQPQHF.

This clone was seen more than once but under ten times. Incomplete CDR3 DNA: TGTGCCAGCAGCTTAGTTAACATCCAATCCAATGAG. This sequence encodes CASSLVNIQSNE. The entire CDR3 protein is CASSLVNIQSNEQFF. This rearrangement joins TRBV7-9 to TRBJ2-1; D is undetermined. The sequenced fragment ends 3 residues before the CDR3 boundary, so the rest is inferred from the germline J gene. The CDR3 length is 15 residues. CDR1 and CDR2 from the germline V gene are SEHNR and FQNEAQ (reference sequence). The V gene lost 1 base and the J gene lost 6 bases, with 13 bases spanning the gap.

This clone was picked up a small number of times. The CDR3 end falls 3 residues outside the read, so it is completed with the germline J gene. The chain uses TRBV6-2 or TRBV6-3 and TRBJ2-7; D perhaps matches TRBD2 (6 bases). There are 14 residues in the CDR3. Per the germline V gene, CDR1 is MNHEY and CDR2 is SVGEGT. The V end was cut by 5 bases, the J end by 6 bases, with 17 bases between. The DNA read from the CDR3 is TGTGCCAGCAGTGCCGGGACTCACAGGCGCGAG. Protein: CASSAGTHRRE. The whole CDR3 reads CASSAGTHRREQYF.

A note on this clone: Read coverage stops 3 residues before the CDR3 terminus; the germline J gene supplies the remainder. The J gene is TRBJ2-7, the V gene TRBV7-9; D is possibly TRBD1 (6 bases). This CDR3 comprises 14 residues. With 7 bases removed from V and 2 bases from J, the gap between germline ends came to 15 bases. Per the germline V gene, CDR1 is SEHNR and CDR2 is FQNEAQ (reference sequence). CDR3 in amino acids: CASNTGAGAYEQYF. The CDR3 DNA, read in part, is TGTGCCAGCAATACCGGGGCAGGGGCCTACGAG.

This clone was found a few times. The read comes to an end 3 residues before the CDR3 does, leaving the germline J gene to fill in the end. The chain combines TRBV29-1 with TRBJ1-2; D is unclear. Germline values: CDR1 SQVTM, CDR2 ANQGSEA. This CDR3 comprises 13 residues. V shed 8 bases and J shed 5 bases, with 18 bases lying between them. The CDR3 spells CSFYSGMNYGYTF. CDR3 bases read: TGCAGCTTCTACAGTGGAATGAATTATGGC. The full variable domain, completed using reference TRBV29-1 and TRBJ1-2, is SAVISQKPSRDICQRGTSLTIQCQVDSQVTMMFWYRQQPGQSLTLIATANQGSEATYESGFVIDKFPISRPNLTFSTLTVSNMSPEDSSIYLCSFYSGMNYGYTFGSGTRLTVV.

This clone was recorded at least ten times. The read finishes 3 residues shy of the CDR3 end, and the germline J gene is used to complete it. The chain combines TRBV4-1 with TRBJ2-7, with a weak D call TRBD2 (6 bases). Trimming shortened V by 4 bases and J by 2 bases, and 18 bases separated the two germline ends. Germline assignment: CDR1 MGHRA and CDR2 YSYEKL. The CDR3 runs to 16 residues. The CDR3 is CASSPNVAGTAYEQYF. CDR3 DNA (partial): TGCGCCAGCAGCCCCAACGTGGCGGGGACCGCCTACGAG.

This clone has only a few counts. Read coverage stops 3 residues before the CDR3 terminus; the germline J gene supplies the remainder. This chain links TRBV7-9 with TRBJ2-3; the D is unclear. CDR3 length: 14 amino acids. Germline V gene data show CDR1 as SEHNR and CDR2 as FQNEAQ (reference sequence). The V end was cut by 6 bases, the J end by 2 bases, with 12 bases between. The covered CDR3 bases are TGTGCCAGCAGTCCCCTAGACCTCACAGATACG. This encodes CASSPLDLTDT. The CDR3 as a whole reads CASSPLDLTDTQYF.

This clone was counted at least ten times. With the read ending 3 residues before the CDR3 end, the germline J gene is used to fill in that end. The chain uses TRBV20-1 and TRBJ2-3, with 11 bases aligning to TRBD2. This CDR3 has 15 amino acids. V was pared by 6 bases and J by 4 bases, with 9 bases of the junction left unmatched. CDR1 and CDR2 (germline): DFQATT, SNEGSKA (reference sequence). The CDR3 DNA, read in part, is TGCAGTGCAGGGGTTAGCGGGGGGGCAGCAGATACG. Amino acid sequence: CSAGVSGGAADT. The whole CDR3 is CSAGVSGGAADTQYF.

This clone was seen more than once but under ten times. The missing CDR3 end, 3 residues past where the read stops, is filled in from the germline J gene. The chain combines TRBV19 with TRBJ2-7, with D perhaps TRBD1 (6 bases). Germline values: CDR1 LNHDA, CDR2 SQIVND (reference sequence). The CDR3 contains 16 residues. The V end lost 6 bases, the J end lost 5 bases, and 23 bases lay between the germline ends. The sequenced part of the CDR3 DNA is TGTGCCAGTAGCGATAAGGGGCAGGGGTCCCACGACGAG. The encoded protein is CASSDKGQGSHDE. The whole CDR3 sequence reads CASSDKGQGSHDEQYF.

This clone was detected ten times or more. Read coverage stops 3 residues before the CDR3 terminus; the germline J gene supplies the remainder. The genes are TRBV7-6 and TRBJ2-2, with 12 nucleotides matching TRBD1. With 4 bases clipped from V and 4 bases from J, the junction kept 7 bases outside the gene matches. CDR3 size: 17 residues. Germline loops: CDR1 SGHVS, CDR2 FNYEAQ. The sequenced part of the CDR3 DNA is TGTGCCAGCAGCTCGGGACAGGGGGCGCGGGGCACCGGGGAG. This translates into CASSSGQGARGTGE. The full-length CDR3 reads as CASSSGQGARGTGELFF.

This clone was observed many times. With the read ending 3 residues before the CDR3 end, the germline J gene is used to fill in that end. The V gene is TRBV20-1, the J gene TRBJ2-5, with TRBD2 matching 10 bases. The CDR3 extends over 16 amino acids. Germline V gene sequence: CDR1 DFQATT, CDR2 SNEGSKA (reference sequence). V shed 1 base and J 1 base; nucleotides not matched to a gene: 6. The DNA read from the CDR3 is TGCAGTGCTAGAGGACAGCGGGGGGGCCTCCAAGAGACC. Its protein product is CSARGQRGGLQET. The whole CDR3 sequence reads CSARGQRGGLQETQYF.

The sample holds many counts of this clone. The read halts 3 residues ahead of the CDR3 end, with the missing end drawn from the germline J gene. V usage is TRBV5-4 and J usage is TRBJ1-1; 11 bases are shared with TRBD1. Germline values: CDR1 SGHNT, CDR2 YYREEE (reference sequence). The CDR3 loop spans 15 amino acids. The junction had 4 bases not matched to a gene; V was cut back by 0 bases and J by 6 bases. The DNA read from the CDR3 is TGTGCCAGCAGCTTGGGGGACAGGGGGATACCTGAA. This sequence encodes CASSLGDRGIPE. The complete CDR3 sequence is CASSLGDRGIPEAFF.

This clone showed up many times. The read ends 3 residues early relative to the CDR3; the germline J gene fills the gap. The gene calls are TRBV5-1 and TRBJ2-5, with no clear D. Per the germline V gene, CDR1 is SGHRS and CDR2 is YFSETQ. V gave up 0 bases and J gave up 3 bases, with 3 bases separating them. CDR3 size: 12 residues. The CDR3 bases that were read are TGCGCCAGCAGCTTGGCCGAAGAGACC. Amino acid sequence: CASSLAEET. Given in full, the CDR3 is CASSLAEETQYF.

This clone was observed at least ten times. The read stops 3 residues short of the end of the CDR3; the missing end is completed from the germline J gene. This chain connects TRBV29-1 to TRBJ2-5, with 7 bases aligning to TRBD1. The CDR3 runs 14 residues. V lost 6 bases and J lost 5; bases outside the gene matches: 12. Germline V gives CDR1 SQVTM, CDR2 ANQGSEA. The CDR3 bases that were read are TGCAGCGTAGGACCCTCCGAGGGGGCGGAGACC. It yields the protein CSVGPSEGAET. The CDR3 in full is CSVGPSEGAETQYF.

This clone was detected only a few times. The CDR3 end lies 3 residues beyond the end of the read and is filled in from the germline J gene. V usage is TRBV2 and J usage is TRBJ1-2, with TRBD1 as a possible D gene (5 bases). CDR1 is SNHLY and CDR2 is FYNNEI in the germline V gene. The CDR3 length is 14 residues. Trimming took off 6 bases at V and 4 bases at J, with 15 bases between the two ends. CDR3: CASRGVGGAYGYTF. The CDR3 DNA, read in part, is TGTGCCAGCAGGGGGGTTGGCGGGGCCTATGGC.

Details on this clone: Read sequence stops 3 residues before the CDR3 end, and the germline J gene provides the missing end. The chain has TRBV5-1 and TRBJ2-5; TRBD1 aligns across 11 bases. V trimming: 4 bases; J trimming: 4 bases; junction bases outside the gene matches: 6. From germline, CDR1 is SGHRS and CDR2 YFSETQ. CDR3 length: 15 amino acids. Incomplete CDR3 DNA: TGCGCCAGCAGCGGGGGACAGGGGGTTGGAGAGACC. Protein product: CASSGGQGVGET. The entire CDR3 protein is CASSGGQGVGETQYF.

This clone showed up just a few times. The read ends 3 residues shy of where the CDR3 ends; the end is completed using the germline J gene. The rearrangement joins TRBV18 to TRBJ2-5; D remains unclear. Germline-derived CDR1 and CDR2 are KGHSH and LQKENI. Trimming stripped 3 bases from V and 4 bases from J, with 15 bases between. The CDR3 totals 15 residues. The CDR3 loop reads CASSPRSTIAETQYF. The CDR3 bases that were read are TGTGCCAGCTCACCGCGTTCCACCATAGCAGAGACC.